One sample yielded the 27 T cell receptor beta chains listed below, sequenced in a study of T cell repertoires in cytomegalovirus infection. No antigens are known for them. Each CDR3 protein gets one entry after TCRdb re-called the reads with MiXCR. The sample carries some 62,000 distinct CDR3 sequences, 20% recorded once. This material consisted of CD8+ T cells from cultured PBMCs, taken from culture after CMV antigen stimulation. Receptors were obtained from a human donor in good health (CMV status not recorded). Some clones in this sample may be carry-over from other donors' samples.

This chain uses TRBV25-1 with TRBJ2-7; D is unresolved. The germline CDR1 and CDR2 sequences are MGHDK and SYGVNS. CDR3 length: 15 amino acids. V shed 7 bases and J shed 3 bases, with 19 bases lying between them. CDR3 loop: CASIPTGRLFYEQYF. CDR3 coding DNA: TGTGCCAGCATCCCAACGGGCCGTCTCTTCTACGAGCAGTACTTC.

This rearrangement joins TRBV7-2 to TRBJ1-6, with D possibly matching TRBD1 (6 bases). Trimming shortened V by 5 bases and J by 3 bases, and 11 bases separated the two germline ends. The CDR3 spans 15 residues. Germline V CDR1 and CDR2: SGHTA, FQGNSA. For the CDR3, the DNA is TGTGCCAGCAGCCCTTACAGGGTCTATAATTCACCCCTCCACTTT. This codes for CASSPYRVYNSPLHF.

This sequence joins TRBV7-6 and TRBJ2-3; no firm D call. V lost 1 base, J lost 2 bases, and 7 bases lay in between. The CDR3 extends over 14 amino acids. Germline V gene sequence: CDR1 SGHVS, CDR2 FNYEAQ. The CDR3 bases are TGTGCCAGCAGCTTAGTTGGGAACACAGATACGCAGTATTTT. It is translated as CASSLVGNTDTQYF.

J is TRBJ2-5 and V is TRBV12-5, with TRBD2 matching 8 bases. Germline V gene data show CDR1 as LGHNT and CDR2 as FRNRAP. The CDR3 runs 17 residues. This CDR3 is CALEGPNKSGGVETQYF. CDR3 in DNA: TGTGCCCTCGAAGGACCCAACAAAAGCGGGGGAGTGGAGACCCAGTACTTC.

This clonotype was counted between two and nine times. The genes are TRBV27 and TRBJ2-7; no reliable D call. This CDR3 is built from 15 residues. CDR1 and CDR2 (germline): MNHEY, SMNVEV (reference sequence). Deletions cut 8 bases from V and 0 bases from J, with 17 bases between. CDR3 bases: TGTGCCAGCGCCTTAGGGTCAGCTAGCTCCTACGAGCAGTACTTC. Translating gives CASALGSASSYEQYF.

This clonotype has more than one count but fewer than ten. The rearrangement links TRBV12-3 or TRBV12-4 to TRBJ1-1; possibly TRBD1 for D (5 bases). V lost 6 bases and J 2 bases, leaving 16 bases between the germline ends. The CDR3 is 15 residues long. The CDR3 region is CASSRRQRLNTEAFF. The CDR3, as DNA: TGTGCCAGCAGCCGGAGACAGAGGTTAAACACTGAAGCTTTCTTT.

The rearrangement joins TRBV28 to TRBJ2-1; 14 nucleotides line up with TRBD2. The CDR3 contains 17 residues. Germline values: CDR1 MDHEN, CDR2 SYDVKM. After removal of 2 bases from V and 8 bases from J, the junction contained 8 bases not matched to a gene. The CDR3 DNA reads as TGTGCCAGCAGTTTACCGACTAGCGGGGGGGCACTAGATGAGCAGTTCTTC. Its translation is CASSLPTSGGALDEQFF.

V gene TRBV7-6 combines with J gene TRBJ2-5, with a possible D match to TRBD1 (5 bases). Germline CDR1 SGHVS, CDR2 FNYEAQ. This CDR3 is built from 16 residues. Trimming shortened V by 1 base and J by 1 base, and 13 bases separated the two germline ends. The CDR3 is CASSLEPGLTQETQYF. DNA of the CDR3: TGTGCCAGCAGCTTAGAGCCAGGGCTCACCCAAGAGACCCAGTACTTC.

V usage is TRBV27 and J usage is TRBJ2-5; D remains unclear. There are 16 residues in the CDR3. V dropped 2 bases and J dropped 4 bases, with 17 bases sitting between them. Per germline, CDR1 MNHEY and CDR2 SMNVEV (reference sequence). In DNA form, the CDR3 reads TGTGCCAGCAGTTTAAATGGTCGGGCGGCCGCAGAGACCCAGTACTTC. It yields the protein CASSLNGRAAAETQYF.

This clonotype was recorded a few times. The chain carries TRBV29-1 and TRBJ2-7, with 9 bases matching TRBD1. Looked up from germline, CDR1 is SQVTM and CDR2 is ANQGSEA. The length of the CDR3 is 14 residues. The J segment lost 2 bases and the V segment lost 1 base, leaving 3 bases of the junction unmatched. The CDR3: CSVEGDRETYEQYF. In DNA form, the CDR3 reads TGCAGCGTTGAAGGGGACAGGGAGACCTACGAGCAGTACTTC.

This clonotype has only a few counts. The V and J genes are TRBV29-1 and TRBJ1-1, with a weak D call TRBD1 (6 bases). This CDR3 region has 12 residues. V gave up 7 bases and J gave up 6 bases, with 15 bases separating them. Looked up from germline, CDR1 is SQVTM and CDR2 is ANQGSEA. The CDR3, as DNA: TGCAGCGACCTACAGGGATCCCCTGAAGCTTTCTTT. Its translation: CSDLQGSPEAFF.

The chain couples TRBV7-8 to TRBJ2-5, with D possibly being TRBD1 (6 bases). Germline V gene lookup returns CDR1 SGHVS and CDR2 FQNEAQ. V lost 6 bases and J lost 2, with 19 bases in between. The CDR3 has 16 amino acids. The CDR3 is CASRYRAPTGQETQYF. As DNA, the CDR3 is TGTGCCAGCAGATATCGTGCCCCTACAGGGCAAGAGACCCAGTACTTC.

V and J are TRBV12-3 or TRBV12-4 and TRBJ1-1; TRBD1 might be the D (5 bases). This CDR3 contains 17 residues. V lost 7 bases to trimming and J lost 0 bases, with 21 bases between them. The CDR3 nucleotides are TGTGCCAGCACCCTCACCTGGGGGGGGTTCATGAACACTGAAGCTTTCTTT. Protein sequence: CASTLTWGGFMNTEAFF.

The CDR3 reads CASSHPERGRVTQYF. CDR3 DNA sequence: TGTGCCAGCAGCCATCCGGAGAGGGGGCGAGTTACGCAGTATTTT. V is TRBV7-9 and J is TRBJ2-3; TRBD1 matches 7 bases. Trimming at V came to 5 bases and at J to 8 bases, leaving 13 bases not matched to a gene. This CDR3 has 15 amino acids. Germline V gives CDR1 SEHNR, CDR2 FQNEAQ (reference sequence).

Only a few counts were recorded for this clonotype. The rearrangement links TRBV6-8 to TRBJ2-3; 9 nucleotides agree with TRBD2. The V gene end was trimmed by 6 bases and the J gene end by 4 bases; junction bases not matched to a gene: 11. CDR1 MNHGY and CDR2 SAAAGT come from the germline V gene. CDR3 length: 16 residues. CDR3 DNA sequence: TGTGCCAGCAGCCCTGGTGAGCGGGGGGAAGCAGATACGCAGTATTTT. Translating it yields CASSPGERGEADTQYF.

Only a few counts were recorded for this clonotype. The chain uses TRBV5-5 and TRBJ2-3, with 11 bases identical to TRBD2. V trimming: 2 bases; J trimming: 4 bases; junction bases outside the gene matches: 6. Germline CDR1 is SGHKS and CDR2 is YYEKEE (reference sequence). The CDR3 totals 16 residues. CDR3 sequence reads: CASSFLAGGTADTQYF. The CDR3 nucleotides are TGTGCCAGCAGCTTCTTAGCGGGGGGGACGGCAGATACGCAGTATTTT. The entire variable domain, with the rest obtained from reference TRBV5-5 and TRBJ2-3, is as follows: DAGVTQSPTHLIKTRGQQVTLRCSPISGHKSVSWYQQVLGQGPQFIFQYYEKEERGRGNFPDRFSARQFPNYSSELNVNALLLGDSALYLCASSFLAGGTADTQYFGPGTRLTVL.

This chain joins TRBV25-1 and TRBJ1-2; the D is unclear. The CDR3 consists of 13 residues. Germline V gene sequence: CDR1 MGHDK, CDR2 SYGVNS. The germline V and J ends were trimmed by 2 bases and 4 bases, with 8 bases remaining between them. CDR3 loop: CASSEGYSYGYTF. CDR3 sequence (DNA): TGTGCCAGCAGTGAAGGTTACAGCTATGGCTACACCTTC.

The table lists this clonotype with a few counts. This sequence joins TRBV27 and TRBJ2-7; TRBD1 aligns across 8 bases. CDR3 size: 16 residues. J was trimmed by 0 bases and V by 5 bases; bases with no gene match: 9. Germline CDR1 MNHEY, CDR2 SMNVEV (reference sequence). The CDR3 protein is CASSPSGGDFSYEQYF. The CDR3 nucleotides read TGTGCCAGCAGTCCCTCAGGGGGCGACTTCTCCTACGAGCAGTACTTC.

The chain has TRBV7-8 and TRBJ1-1; 7 positions agree with TRBD1. V shed 5 bases, J shed 4 bases, and the junction held 13 bases outside the gene matches. Germline CDR1 SGHVS, CDR2 FQNEAQ. The CDR3 sequence is 16 residues long. CDR3 coding DNA: TGTGCCAGCAGCGCAGTGGAGACAGGGAGGGGCACTGAAGCTTTCTTT. This codes for CASSAVETGRGTEAFF.

The CDR3 region is CASSHRTSGNIQYF. For the CDR3, the DNA is TGTGCCAGCAGCCATCGGACTAGCGGGAACATTCAGTACTTC. This rearrangement joins TRBV11-2 to TRBJ2-4; 11 bases are a match to TRBD2. Germline loops: CDR1 SGHAT, CDR2 FQNNGV. J was trimmed by 7 bases and V by 5 bases; bases with no gene match: 4. The CDR3 totals 14 residues.

The CDR3 region is CASSRGGGSYEQYF. CDR3 in DNA: TGTGCCAGCAGCAGAGGGGGGGGTTCCTACGAGCAGTACTTC. This rearrangement joins TRBV7-6 to TRBJ2-7, with D maybe TRBD2 (7 bases). The CDR3 loop spans 14 amino acids. Germline CDR1 reads SGHVS; CDR2 reads FNYEAQ. V was pared by 5 bases and J by 1 base, with 12 bases between.

This clonotype has only a few counts. This sequence joins TRBV20-1 and TRBJ1-1; 9 bases fit TRBD1. V lost 0 bases, J lost 2 bases, and 7 bases stayed unmatched. Germline values: CDR1 DFQATT, CDR2 SNEGSKA (reference sequence). The CDR3 totals 16 residues. In DNA form, the CDR3 reads TGCAGTGCTAGAGACTCTCCGGACAGGGGAAACACTGAAGCTTTCTTT. It yields the protein CSARDSPDRGNTEAFF.

J is TRBJ1-1 and V is TRBV6-2 or TRBV6-3; 8 bases are a match to TRBD1. Trimming took 6 bases from V and 3 from J; bases not matched to a gene: 3. Germline V gene sequence: CDR1 MNHEY, CDR2 SVGEGT. The CDR3 contains 13 residues. Here the CDR3 DNA reads TGTGCCAGCAGGGACAGGGAGCACACTGAAGCTTTCTTT. It is translated as CASRDREHTEAFF.

This clonotype has only a few counts. The rearrangement joins TRBV9 to TRBJ1-3; TRBD1 matches at 9 bases. The CDR3 is 17 residues long. The J segment lost 0 bases and the V segment lost 2 bases, leaving 6 bases of the junction unmatched. CDR1 SGDLS and CDR2 YYNGEE come from the germline V gene. CDR3 protein: CASSVSGTGSSGNTIYF. The CDR3 nucleotides read TGTGCCAGCAGCGTCTCTGGGACAGGGAGCTCTGGAAACACCATATATTTT.

V gene TRBV30 combines with J gene TRBJ1-2; TRBD1 matches at 7 bases. Germline V gene sequence: CDR1 GTSNPN, CDR2 SVGIG (reference sequence). V shed 1 base, J shed 0 bases, and the junction held 8 bases outside the gene matches. The CDR3 is 16 residues long. The DNA for the CDR3 is TGTGCCTGGAGTGCCGACAGGGCAAAAGCTAACTATGGCTACACCTTC. Translation: CAWSADRAKANYGYTF.

This clonotype was seen a handful of times. This chain joins TRBV6-1 and TRBJ2-1; a possible D gene is TRBD2 (5 bases). Deletions cut 5 bases from V and 8 bases from J, with 19 bases between. The germline gives CDR1 MNHNS, CDR2 SASEGT. CDR3 length: 15 residues. CDR3 amino acids: CASSSGLSATDEQFF. CDR3 bases: TGTGCCAGCAGTAGCGGACTTTCCGCTACTGATGAGCAGTTCTTC.

This clonotype has only a few counts. The genes are TRBV6-8 and TRBJ2-7, with D possibly matching TRBD2 (5 bases). Germline assignment: CDR1 MNHGY and CDR2 SAAAGT. The CDR3 runs to 15 residues. Trimming shortened V by 5 bases and J by 3 bases, and 17 bases separated the two germline ends. CDR3 sequence (DNA): TGTGCCAGCAGTGAAATTTTAAGTGGGAGCTACGAGCAGTACGTC. Protein product: CASSEILSGSYEQYV.